The 19 T cell receptor beta chains below were found in one sample sequenced in a study of cytomegalovirus exposure and HLA in healthy donors. 60 Vbeta and 13 Jbeta primers were used in PCR. Profiled with immunoSEQ multiplex PCR; TCRdb holds only in-frame clones, not every one. The table records 150,000 to 200,000 clones, roughly 70% of them present only once. The sample taken for sequencing was PBMCs. Source of these receptors: a girl aged 5-17 years in good health and CMV-seronegative.

The rearrangement links TRBV7-3 to TRBJ2-7; maybe TRBD1 (6 bases). With 1 base removed from V and 4 bases from J, the gap between germline ends came to 11 bases. Germline values: CDR1 SGHTA, CDR2 FQGTGA. The CDR3 spans 14 residues. The CDR3 region is CASSLNDRPYEQYF. CDR3 DNA sequence: TGTGCCAGCAGCTTAAACGACAGGCCTTACGAGCAGTACTTC.

The chain recombines TRBV6-5 with TRBJ2-7, with 10 bases lining up with TRBD2. V gave up 6 bases and J gave up 3 bases; unmatched junction bases: 8. CDR1 and CDR2 (germline): MNHEY, SVGAGI. The CDR3 totals 15 residues. CDR3 coding DNA: TGTGCCAGCAGCCGAGTAGCGGGGGGCAACTACGAGCAGTACTTC. Amino acids: CASSRVAGGNYEQYF.

This clone was seen a handful of times. The gene calls are TRBV6-5 and TRBJ2-1, with a possible D match to TRBD1 (5 bases). Germline assignment: CDR1 MNHEY and CDR2 SVGAGI. The CDR3 loop spans 15 amino acids. Trimming removed 7 bases from V and 8 bases from J, with 21 bases in between. CDR3 DNA: TGTGCCAGCAATCCCCTAGGAAGGCCACAGGATGAGCAGTTCTTC. This gives the protein CASNPLGRPQDEQFF.

This clone was counted between two and nine times. The rearrangement uses TRBV5-1 and TRBJ2-5; TRBD2 is a possible D gene (6 bases). Germline V gene sequence: CDR1 SGHRS, CDR2 YFSETQ. Trimming stripped 1 base from V and 3 bases from J, with 13 bases between. The CDR3 sequence is 15 residues long. DNA of the CDR3: TGCGCCAGCAGCTTGTCGGCTAGCGTCGAAGAGACCCAGTACTTC. As protein: CASSLSASVEETQYF.

The chain combines TRBV5-1 with TRBJ2-5, with TRBD2 as a possible D gene (7 bases). V lost 4 bases to trimming and J lost 4 bases, with 23 bases between them. Germline CDR1 reads SGHRS; CDR2 reads YFSETQ. The CDR3 sequence is 17 residues long. The CDR3 DNA reads as TGCGCCAGCAGCCTGGCAGGTCTAGGGGGGGCCCGAGAGACCCAGTACTTC. Protein sequence: CASSLAGLGGARETQYF.

This sequence joins TRBV10-1 and TRBJ1-1, with unresolved D. CDR3 size: 13 residues. Germline V gene sequence: CDR1 WNHNN, CDR2 SYGVQD (reference sequence). V lost 4 bases and J 0 bases, leaving 6 bases between the germline ends. The CDR3 here is CASSAGMNTEAFF. CDR3 coding DNA: TGCGCCAGCAGTGCCGGTATGAACACTGAAGCTTTCTTT.

As regards this clone: The junction does not match germline at one end; this may be a read error. The genes are TRBV11-2 and TRBJ2-7; D is possibly TRBD2 (5 bases). Germline assignment: CDR1 SGHAT and CDR2 FQNNGV. This CDR3 is built from 11 residues. The CDR3 DNA follows: TGTGCCAGCAGCGGGAGCTACGGGCAGTACTTC. The encoded protein is CASSGSYGQYF.

The CDR3 is CASSRGSEQFF. The CDR3 DNA is TGTGCCAGCAGCAGGGGGAGCGAGCAGTTCTTC. This sequence joins TRBV2 and TRBJ2-1; 7 bases align to TRBD1. The J segment lost 10 bases and the V segment lost 6 bases, leaving 3 bases of the junction unmatched. Germline CDR1 is SNHLY and CDR2 is FYNNEI. The CDR3 contains 11 residues.

The chain joins TRBV11-2 to TRBJ2-2, with 12 bases that match TRBD2. J was trimmed by 7 bases and V by 1 base; bases with no gene match: 7. CDR1 and CDR2 from the germline V gene are SGHAT and FQNNGV. The CDR3 length is 17 residues. CDR3 in amino acids: CASSLASGGAMVGELFF. CDR3 DNA: TGTGCCAGCAGCTTAGCTAGCGGGGGGGCGATGGTCGGGGAGCTGTTTTTT.

The chain carries TRBV6-5 and TRBJ1-1; the D gene is possibly TRBD1 (5 bases). The V and J ends lost 6 bases and 11 bases respectively, with 10 bases between them. Germline CDR1 reads MNHEY; CDR2 reads SVGAGI. The CDR3 covers 10 residues. The CDR3 nucleotides read TGTGCCAGCAGAGGGGATCGGGCTTTCTTT. Translated, it gives CASRGDRAFF.

This rearrangement joins TRBV7-3 to TRBJ2-6; D ambiguous. Germline V CDR1 and CDR2: SGHTA, FQGTGA. V dropped 5 bases and J dropped 4 bases, with 6 bases sitting between them. The CDR3 runs 13 residues. CDR3 in amino acids: CASSATGANVLTF. CDR3 DNA: TGTGCCAGCAGCGCCACAGGGGCCAACGTCCTGACTTTC.

The chain employs TRBV9 and TRBJ1-2; D is ambiguous. There are 16 residues in the CDR3. Germline CDR1 and CDR2: SGDLS and YYNGEE. Between the trimmed V and J ends, which lost 4 bases and 0 bases, there was a span of 16 bases. This chain's CDR3 is CASSSPGVGANYGYTF. DNA of the CDR3: TGTGCCAGCAGCTCCCCCGGGGTAGGAGCTAACTATGGCTACACCTTC.

This chain joins TRBV6-1 and TRBJ1-4; D is undetermined. The CDR3 runs to 18 residues. The V end lost 2 bases, the J end lost 0 bases, and 16 bases lay between the germline ends. Germline assignment: CDR1 MNHNS and CDR2 SASEGT. CDR3 in amino acids: CASSEWNAGSSTNEKLFF. In nucleotides, the CDR3 is TGTGCCAGCAGTGAATGGAATGCAGGCTCCTCAACTAATGAAAAACTGTTTTTT.

J is TRBJ1-2 and V is TRBV7-3, with no clear D. The CDR3 length is 13 residues. Germline loops: CDR1 SGHTA, CDR2 FQGTGA. Trimming cost V 2 bases and J 2 bases, with 6 bases left between them. The CDR3 DNA follows: TGTGCCAGCAGCTTAGGCCAGAACTATGGCTACACCTTC. Translation gives CASSLGQNYGYTF.

The rearrangement uses TRBV5-4 and TRBJ2-5; a weak D match, TRBD2 (7 bases). The germline gives CDR1 SGHNT, CDR2 YYREEE (reference sequence). Trimming cost V 1 base and J 5 bases, with 15 bases left between them. The CDR3 has 15 amino acids. CDR3 residues: CASSLPSGGGETQYF. DNA for the CDR3: TGTGCCAGCAGCTTGCCCTCGGGGGGCGGGGAGACCCAGTACTTC.

This chain joins TRBV6-1 and TRBJ1-2; 9 bases fit TRBD1. This CDR3 region has 14 residues. Germline trimming cut 4 bases from V and 4 bases from J; bases unmatched to any gene: 4. Germline V CDR1 and CDR2: MNHNS, SASEGT. This chain's CDR3 is CASSGTGVGYGYTF. The CDR3 DNA sequence: TGTGCCAGCAGTGGGACAGGGGTTGGCTATGGCTACACCTTC.

This chain joins TRBV27 and TRBJ1-5; tentative D call: TRBD1 (6 bases). This CDR3 contains 15 residues. CDR1 and CDR2 (germline): MNHEY, SMNVEV (reference sequence). V gave up 2 bases and J gave up 1 base, with 9 bases separating them. DNA of the CDR3: TGTGCCAGCAGTTTAGTGGGGGCCAGCAATCAGCCCCAGCATTTT. Residues: CASSLVGASNQPQHF.

The V and J genes are TRBV18 and TRBJ2-3; no reliable D call. CDR1 is KGHSH and CDR2 is LQKENI in the germline V gene. The CDR3 loop spans 15 amino acids. V dropped 2 bases and J dropped 0 bases, with 9 bases sitting between them. In DNA form, the CDR3 reads TGTGCCAGCTCACCAGATTTAGCTAGCACAGATACGCAGTATTTT. It yields the protein CASSPDLASTDTQYF. Based on the CDR3 plus reference TRBV18 and TRBJ2-3, the full variable domain is NAGVMQNPRHLVRRRGQEARLRCSPMKGHSHVYWYRQLPEEGLKFMVYLQKENIIDESGMPKERFSAEFPKEGPSILRIQQVVRGDSAAYFCASSPDLASTDTQYFGPGTRLTVL.

J is TRBJ2-7 and V is TRBV6-1; D is perhaps TRBD1 (7 bases). CDR3 size: 16 residues. Deletions cut 1 base from V and 6 bases from J, with 19 bases between. Germline CDR1 reads MNHNS; CDR2 reads SASEGT. CDR3 DNA sequence: TGTGCCAGCAGTGAAGGCGGTCGGAGGGGGCTTCTCGAGCAGTACTTC. This translates into CASSEGGRRGLLEQYF.